This T cell receptor (beta chain) was identified in a study of identical twins. Regarding the study as a whole: Memory repertoires showed no such pattern, whereas abundant cord blood beta clonotypes carried fewer insertions.

This CDR3 comprises 12 residues. Germline lookup yields CDR1 SQVTM and CDR2 ANQGSEA. J was trimmed by 4 bases and V by 5 bases; bases with no gene match: 3. cDNA molecules carried unique molecular identifiers, and template switching added a universal primer site. TCRdb itself ran the 5' RACE reads through MiXCR, one entry per CDR3 protein. The sample lists 400,000 or so distinct CDR3 sequences; roughly 10% were seen once. Healthy Caucasian individuals made up all the donors. This clonotype was observed at least ten times. Its target is unknown. This TCR came from a woman aged 50 to 65 in good health. The sequencing sample was made of naive T cells sorted from blood. The chain couples TRBV29-1 to TRBJ2-7; the match to TRBD1 covers 9 bases. CDR3 nucleotide sequence: TGCAGCGTTTTGGGACAGGGTTACGAGCAGTACTTC. Encoded protein: CSVLGQGYEQYF.